The sample holds many counts of the clone carrying this TCR beta chain. Its antigen is currently unknown. This sample is part of a study of T cells in Graves' hyperthyroidism and ophthalmopathy. Thyroid ultrasound and orbital computed tomography, with clinical symptoms and serum thyroxine and TRAb, informed diagnoses. Study findings and constraints: Ophthalmopathy was told apart from stable hyperthyroidism by a 13 V-J model. Most clonotypes expanded in thyroid above 0.001 were likewise present in blood. With a median lead of roughly 6.2 months before onset, the model predicted ophthalmopathy.

Amplification targeted TCR beta CDR3 regions from RNA transcripts. A set of HTBI primers served as the primers for a first-round RT-PCR of the TCR CDR3. TCRdb itself ran the multiplex PCR reads through MiXCR, one entry per CDR3 protein. The repertoire holds about 350,000 distinct CDR3 sequences, 15% to 20% seen once, with 15% to 18% in the top ten. This clonotype was sampled from a woman aged 40 to 50 with Graves' ophthalmopathy. What was sequenced was blood.

The CDR3 DNA sequence: TGTGCCAGCAGTTACTCAGGACAGGGTTCCGAGCAGTACTTC. Amino acids: CASSYSGQGSEQYF. This chain uses TRBV6-2 or TRBV6-3 with TRBJ2-7, with 8 bases fitting TRBD1. V lost 0 bases and J lost 6; bases outside the gene matches: 4. CDR1 is MNHEY and CDR2 is SVGEGT in the germline V gene. CDR3 size: 14 residues.